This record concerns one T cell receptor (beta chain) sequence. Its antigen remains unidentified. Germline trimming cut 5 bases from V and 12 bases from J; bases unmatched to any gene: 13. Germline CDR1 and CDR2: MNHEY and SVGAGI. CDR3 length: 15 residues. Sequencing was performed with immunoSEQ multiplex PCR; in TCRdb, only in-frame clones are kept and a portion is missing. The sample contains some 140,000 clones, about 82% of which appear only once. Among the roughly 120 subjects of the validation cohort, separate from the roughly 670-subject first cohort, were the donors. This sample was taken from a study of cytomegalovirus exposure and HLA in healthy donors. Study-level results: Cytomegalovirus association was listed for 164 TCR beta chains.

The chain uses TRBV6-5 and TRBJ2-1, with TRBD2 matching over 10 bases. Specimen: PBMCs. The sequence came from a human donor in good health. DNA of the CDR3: TGTGCCAGCAGTCAGCCGGGAGCGGGGGGGCCCTGGCAGTTCTTC. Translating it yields CASSQPGAGGPWQFF.